A selection of T cell receptor beta chains follows, all from one sample in a study of shared clonotypes between healthy human individuals. Libraries were prepared by immunoSEQ multiplex PCR; TCRdb keeps only in-frame clonotypes and omits some of them. The sample has about 1.5 million clones, under 99% seen once. The specimen was naive CD4+ T cells sorted from blood. The receptors were sampled from a man aged 25-45 years in good health. CDR3s include the opening cysteine and the closing phenylalanine or tryptophan. The D gene is left open where the match is weak. For some rows the clone size is stated as once, few or many, or as a class when expanded; others skip it.

J: TRBJ2-2
length: 15
V: TRBV28
D: -
size: -
DNA: TGTGCCAGCAAAGCCGGGGGCGCGGTGACCGGGGAGCTGTTTTTT
CDR3: CASKAGGAVTGELFF

J: TRBJ2-7
length: 17
V: TRBV18
D: TRBD2
size: once
DNA: TGTGCCAGCTCACCAAACCTAGCGGGTGTTTCCTCCTACGAGCAGTACTTC
CDR3: CASSPNLAGVSSYEQYF

J: TRBJ2-1
length: 12
V: TRBV7-9
D: -
size: -
DNA: TGTGCCAGCAGCTTAGTTCGAGCTGAGCAGTTCTTC
CDR3: CASSLVRAEQFF

J: TRBJ2-7
length: 11
V: TRBV29-1
D: -
size: -
DNA: TGCAGCGTTGGCCGACCCTACGAGCAGTACTTC
CDR3: CSVGRPYEQYF

J: TRBJ1-3
length: 15
V: TRBV5-6
D: -
size: -
DNA: TGTGCCAGCAGCGTCCCGGGCCTCTCTGGAAACACCATATATTTT
CDR3: CASSVPGLSGNTIYF

J: TRBJ2-1
length: 14
V: TRBV18
D: TRBD2
size: -
DNA: TGTGCCAGCTCACCGGCGGGAGGACACAATGAGCAGTTCTTC
CDR3: CASSPAGGHNEQFF

J: TRBJ2-7
length: 13
V: TRBV18
D: TRBD2
size: few
DNA: TGTGCCAGCTCCCCCGGGACTAATCTTAAGCAGTACTTC
CDR3: CASSPGTNLKQYF

J: TRBJ2-1
length: 15
V: TRBV7-9
D: -
size: -
DNA: TGTGCCAGCAGCTTATTTCCCCGGACTTACAATGAGCAGTTCTTC
CDR3: CASSLFPRTYNEQFF

J: TRBJ1-3
length: 13
V: TRBV7-9
D: -
size: -
DNA: TGTGCCAGCAGCTTTCGCTCTGGAAACACCATATATTTT
CDR3: CASSFRSGNTIYF

J: TRBJ2-7
length: 11
V: TRBV10-3
D: TRBD2
size: -
DNA: TGTGCCGTCTCTCGGGGGGGAGAGCAGTACTTC
CDR3: CAVSRGGEQYF

J: TRBJ1-1
length: 13
V: TRBV29-1
D: -
size: -
DNA: TGCAGCGTTGCATGGAAGTCGAACACTGAAGCTTTCTTT
CDR3: CSVAWKSNTEAFF

J: TRBJ2-1
length: 16
V: TRBV18
D: -
size: -
DNA: TGTGCCAGCTCACCACCGGCAGGGGTTTACTACAATGAGCAGTTCTTC
CDR3: CASSPPAGVYYNEQFF

J: TRBJ1-5
length: 12
V: TRBV6-1
D: -
size: -
DNA: TGTGCCAGCAGTGAAGGGAGTCAGCCCCAGCATTTT
CDR3: CASSEGSQPQHF

J: TRBJ1-2
length: 14
V: TRBV6-5
D: -
size: once
DNA: TGTGCCAGCAGTTACGGTCTCCTCAGTGATGGCTACACCTTC
CDR3: CASSYGLLSDGYTF

J: TRBJ2-3
length: 14
V: TRBV2
D: -
size: -
DNA: TGTGCCAGCAGTGAATTTTCGGCAGCAGATACGCAGTATTTT
CDR3: CASSEFSAADTQYF

J: TRBJ2-7
length: 19
V: TRBV5-1
D: -
size: -
DNA: TGCGCCAGCAGCTTGGGAACTCAAGGCAGCGGGCAACTTACCTACGAGCAGTACTTC
CDR3: CASSLGTQGSGQLTYEQYF

J: TRBJ2-3
length: 11
V: TRBV19
D: -
size: once
DNA: TGTGCCAGTAGTATAGGAGATACGCAGTATTTT
CDR3: CASSIGDTQYF

J: TRBJ2-2
length: 14
V: TRBV29-1
D: -
size: -
DNA: TGCAGCGCCTCTACGACAGGGAACACCGGGGAGCTGTTTTTT
CDR3: CSASTTGNTGELFF

J: TRBJ2-7
length: 17
V: TRBV5-1
D: TRBD2
size: -
DNA: TGCGCCAGCAGCCCTTCGGGACTAGCAGGACGTGGCTACGAGCAGTACTTC
CDR3: CASSPSGLAGRGYEQYF

J: TRBJ2-7
length: 14
V: TRBV27
D: -
size: -
DNA: TGTGCCAGCAGGAGGGGGACCTTAACCTACGAGCAGTACTTC
CDR3: CASRRGTLTYEQYF

J: TRBJ2-3
length: 14
V: TRBV7-2
D: TRBD2
size: -
DNA: TGTGCCAGCGGGAGAGCGGGAGTTGAGGATACGCAGTATTTT
CDR3: CASGRAGVEDTQYF

J: TRBJ2-1
length: 13
V: TRBV4-3
D: -
size: -
DNA: TGCGCCAGCAGCCATGACTCGTACAATGAGCAGTTCTTC
CDR3: CASSHDSYNEQFF

J: TRBJ2-3
length: 12
V: TRBV18
D: -
size: -
DNA: TGTGCCAGCTCCGTCGTGGCAGATACGCAGTATTTT
CDR3: CASSVVADTQYF

J: TRBJ2-6
length: 16
V: TRBV6-5
D: -
size: once
DNA: TGTGCCAGCAGTTACAGGCACTTCTCTGGGGCCAACGTCCTGACTTTC
CDR3: CASSYRHFSGANVLTF

J: TRBJ2-7
length: 14
V: TRBV4-2
D: -
size: once
DNA: TGTGCCAGCAGCCAAGATCTCAGATCCTACGAGCAGTACTTC
CDR3: CASSQDLRSYEQYF

J: TRBJ1-1
length: 13
V: TRBV5-1
D: -
size: -
DNA: TGCGCCAGCAGCTTGAGTGGACTCCCGGGAGCTTTCTTT
CDR3: CASSLSGLPGAFF

J: TRBJ1-5
length: 15
V: TRBV2
D: TRBD1
size: -
DNA: TGTGCCAGCAACAGGGGGACATTCGACAATCAGCCCCAGCATTTT
CDR3: CASNRGTFDNQPQHF

J: TRBJ2-7
length: 13
V: TRBV25-1
D: -
size: -
DNA: TGTGCCAGCAGACCCGGGACTTCCTACGAGCAGTACTTC
CDR3: CASRPGTSYEQYF

J: TRBJ2-1
length: 19
V: TRBV7-2
D: TRBD2
size: -
DNA: TGTGCCAGCAGCTTACCCCATACTAGCGGAGCATCCTCCTACAATGAGCAGTTCTTC
CDR3: CASSLPHTSGASSYNEQFF

J: TRBJ1-3
length: 15
V: TRBV6-5
D: -
size: -
DNA: TGTGCCAGCAGTTACTCGGGGGGCTCTGGAAACACCATATATTTT
CDR3: CASSYSGGSGNTIYF

J: TRBJ1-5
length: 14
V: TRBV30
D: TRBD1
size: -
DNA: TGTGCCTGGACGACAGGGTTGAGAGGTCAGCCCCAGCATTTT
CDR3: CAWTTGLRGQPQHF

J: TRBJ2-7
length: 15
V: TRBV6-1
D: -
size: -
DNA: TGTGCCAGCAGGTACGCCCAGGGGCCCTCCTACGAGCAGTACTTC
CDR3: CASRYAQGPSYEQYF

J: TRBJ2-7
length: 12
V: TRBV11-2
D: -
size: -
DNA: TGTGCCAGCAGCCTGAGTGGTCACGAGCAGTACTTC
CDR3: CASSLSGHEQYF

J: TRBJ1-5
length: 15
V: TRBV28
D: TRBD1
size: -
DNA: TGTGCCAGCAGCAGCGACAGGGGGCCTGGGCAGCCCCAGCATTTT
CDR3: CASSSDRGPGQPQHF

J: TRBJ2-7
length: 14
V: TRBV27
D: -
size: -
DNA: TGTGCCAGCTGTCCAAGGGGACTCTCCTACGAGCAGTACTTC
CDR3: CASCPRGLSYEQYF

J: TRBJ1-5
length: 14
V: TRBV28
D: -
size: -
DNA: TGTGCCACTAAACCGGGACCCTTAAATCAGCCCCAGCATTTT
CDR3: CATKPGPLNQPQHF

J: TRBJ1-5
length: 16
V: TRBV6-1
D: -
size: -
DNA: TGTGCCAGCAGTGAAAACACAGGCAGCAGCAATCAGCCCCAGCATTTT
CDR3: CASSENTGSSNQPQHF

J: TRBJ2-2
length: 14
V: TRBV25-1
D: -
size: -
DNA: TGTGCCAGCACTTGGGGATCGGGCACCGGGGAGCTGTTTTTT
CDR3: CASTWGSGTGELFF

J: TRBJ2-7
length: 15
V: TRBV5-1
D: TRBD2
size: -
DNA: TGCGCCAGCAGACCCCCTAGCGGGAGAATATACGAGCAGTACTTC
CDR3: CASRPPSGRIYEQYF

J: TRBJ2-1
length: 19
V: TRBV21-1
D: -
size: -
DNA: TGTGCCAGCAGCAAAGTGAGGCAGATTAAACCCACGCACTACAATGAGCAGTTCTTC
CDR3: CASSKVRQIKPTHYNEQFF

J: TRBJ1-2
length: 13
V: TRBV29-1
D: -
size: once
DNA: TGCAGCGCTGGCAAGACAGACCTCTATGGCTACACCTTC
CDR3: CSAGKTDLYGYTF

J: TRBJ2-2
length: 18
V: TRBV18
D: TRBD1
size: -
DNA: TGTGCCAGCTCACCACTAAAGGTGGGACAGTCGAACACCGGGGAGCTGTTTTTT
CDR3: CASSPLKVGQSNTGELFF

J: TRBJ2-5
length: 13
V: TRBV30
D: TRBD1
size: -
DNA: TGTGCCTGGGGGACAGGGGCGATAGAGACCCAGTACTTC
CDR3: CAWGTGAIETQYF

J: TRBJ2-7
length: 12
V: TRBV29-1
D: -
size: -
DNA: TGCAGCGTTGAAGATGGAGCCCTCGAGCAGTACTTC
CDR3: CSVEDGALEQYF

J: TRBJ2-3
length: 16
V: TRBV5-1
D: TRBD2
size: -
DNA: TGCGCCAGCAGCCCGGGACTAGGACCCCCAGCAGATACGCAGTATTTT
CDR3: CASSPGLGPPADTQYF

J: TRBJ2-4
length: 16
V: TRBV11-2
D: -
size: -
DNA: TGTGCCAGCAGCTTAGGATCGGGCGGGCCGGAAAACATTCAGTACTTC
CDR3: CASSLGSGGPENIQYF

J: TRBJ2-3
length: 15
V: TRBV5-1
D: TRBD1
size: once
DNA: TGCGCCAGTACTCCGGGACAGGGAAGCACAGATACGCAGTATTTT
CDR3: CASTPGQGSTDTQYF